This T cell receptor (beta chain) appears in the sequencing data of a study of Ad26.COV2.S vaccination and SARS-CoV-2 variants. Overall study results and limits: Similar non-spike TCR breadth was observed in recipients of vaccine and of placebo. Post-vaccination breadth of spike-specific CD8+ and CD4+ T cell responses was reportedly substantial. Vaccinees displayed broader spike-specific TCR repertoires than placebo recipients. The TCR breadth and depth analyses may have produced an underestimate of total T cell responses.

A remark on this clone: Its antigen is currently unknown.

Repertoires were generated with immunoSEQ multiplex PCR, while TCRdb's copy carries only in-frame clones and drops some. The sample holds 300,000 to 400,000 clones; about 92% are singletons and the top ten take 3.9%. In germline, CDR1 is LGHDT, CDR2 YNNKEL (reference sequence). The CDR3 runs 15 residues. The ends were cut back, 1 base at V and 7 bases at J, with 16 bases in the middle. V and J are TRBV3-1 (or the pseudogene TRBV3-2) and TRBJ2-5, with D perhaps TRBD2 (7 bases). This specimen consisted of peripheral blood, obtained after recovery from COVID-19. This TCR came from a human donor who had recovered from COVID-19. Written as DNA, the CDR3 is TGTGCCAGCAGCCAAGCGGGGGGCAGGGGAGGGACCCAGTACTTC. This codes for CASSQAGGRGGTQYF.